This T cell receptor beta chain is from a study of T cell responses to AZD1222 COVID-19 vaccine. Findings and caveats of the study: Seropositive at baseline were only a handful of AZD1222 recipients.

Data came from immunoSEQ multiplex PCR; TCRdb stores just in-frame clones and leaves some out. There are over 85,000 clones in the sample; 90% to 95% occur only once, and approximately 11% lies in the top ten. Trimming removed 1 base from V and 4 bases from J; junction bases left unmatched: 4. Looked up from germline, CDR1 is KGHSH and CDR2 is LQKENI. The CDR3 runs to 15 residues. Comments on this clone: What it recognizes is unknown.

V is TRBV18 and J is TRBJ2-5, with 9 positions matching TRBD1. The source material was peripheral blood, sampled on day 0 of AZD1222 vaccination. The clonotype originates from an adult in good health. CDR3 sequence (DNA): TGTGCCAGCTCACCACGAGACAGGGGGTCAGAGACCCAGTACTTC. Encoded protein: CASSPRDRGSETQYF.